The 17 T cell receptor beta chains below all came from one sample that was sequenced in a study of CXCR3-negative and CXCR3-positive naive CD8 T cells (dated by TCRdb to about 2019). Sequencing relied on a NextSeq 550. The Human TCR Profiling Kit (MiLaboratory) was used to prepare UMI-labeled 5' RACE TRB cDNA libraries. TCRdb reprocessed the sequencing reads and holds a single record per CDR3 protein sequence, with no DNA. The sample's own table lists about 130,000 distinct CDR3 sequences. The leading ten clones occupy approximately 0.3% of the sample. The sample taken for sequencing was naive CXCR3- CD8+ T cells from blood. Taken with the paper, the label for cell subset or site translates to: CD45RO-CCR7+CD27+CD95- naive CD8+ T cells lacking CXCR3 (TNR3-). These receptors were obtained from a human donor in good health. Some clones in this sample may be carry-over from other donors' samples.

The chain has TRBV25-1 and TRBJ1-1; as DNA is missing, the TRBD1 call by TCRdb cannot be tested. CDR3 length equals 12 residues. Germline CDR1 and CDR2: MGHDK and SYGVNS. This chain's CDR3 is CALRGGGTEAFF.

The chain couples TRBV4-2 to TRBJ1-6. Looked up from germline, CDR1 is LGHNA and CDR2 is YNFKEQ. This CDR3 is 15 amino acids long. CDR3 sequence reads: CASSQPGLTNSPLHF.

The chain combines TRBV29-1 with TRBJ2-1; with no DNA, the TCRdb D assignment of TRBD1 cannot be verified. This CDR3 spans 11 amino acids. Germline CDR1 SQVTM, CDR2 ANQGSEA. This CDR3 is CSAFWGNEQFF.

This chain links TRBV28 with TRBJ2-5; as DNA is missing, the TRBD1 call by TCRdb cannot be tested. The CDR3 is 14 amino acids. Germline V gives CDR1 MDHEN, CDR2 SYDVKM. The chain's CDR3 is CASSPTGIQETQYF.

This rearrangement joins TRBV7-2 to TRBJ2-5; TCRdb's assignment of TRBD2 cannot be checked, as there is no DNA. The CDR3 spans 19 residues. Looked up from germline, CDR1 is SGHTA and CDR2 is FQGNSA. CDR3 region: CASSFSTGLAGGEQETQYF.

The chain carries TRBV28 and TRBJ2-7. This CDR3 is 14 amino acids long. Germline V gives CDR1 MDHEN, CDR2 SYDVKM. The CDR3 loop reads CASSFRGTSYEQYF.

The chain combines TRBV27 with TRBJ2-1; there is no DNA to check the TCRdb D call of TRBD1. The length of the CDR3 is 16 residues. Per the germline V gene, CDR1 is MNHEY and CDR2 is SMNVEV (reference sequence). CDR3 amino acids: CASSPELPTVYNEQFF.

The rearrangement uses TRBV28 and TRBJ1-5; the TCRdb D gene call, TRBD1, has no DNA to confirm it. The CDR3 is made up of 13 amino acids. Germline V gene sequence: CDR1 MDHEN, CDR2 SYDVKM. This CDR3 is CASSFPGSQPQHF.

CDR3 residues: CASSFESYNEQFF. The chain has TRBV7-8 and TRBJ2-1. CDR3 size: 13 residues. Germline values: CDR1 SGHVS, CDR2 FQNEAQ.

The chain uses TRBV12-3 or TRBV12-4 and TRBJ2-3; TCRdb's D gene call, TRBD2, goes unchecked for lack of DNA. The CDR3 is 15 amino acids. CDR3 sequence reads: CASRASGRVTDTQYF.

The chain's CDR3 is CSVEAASGSSYNEQFF. This rearrangement joins TRBV29-1 to TRBJ2-1; the TRBD2 assignment by TCRdb is unverifiable without DNA. Per the germline V gene, CDR1 is SQVTM and CDR2 is ANQGSEA. The CDR3 contains 16 residues.

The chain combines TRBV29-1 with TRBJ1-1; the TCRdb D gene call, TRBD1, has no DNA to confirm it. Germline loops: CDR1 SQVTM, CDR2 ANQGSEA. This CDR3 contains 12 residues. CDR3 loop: CSVLTGKAEAFF.

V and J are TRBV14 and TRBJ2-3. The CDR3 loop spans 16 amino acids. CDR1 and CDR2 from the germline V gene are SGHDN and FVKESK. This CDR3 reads CASSQDWGSGTDTQYF. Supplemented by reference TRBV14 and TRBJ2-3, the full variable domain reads EAGVTQFPSHSVIEKGQTVTLRCDPISGHDNLYWYRRVMGKEIKFLLHFVKESKQDESGMPNNRFLAERTGGTYSTLKVQPAELEDSGVYFCASSQDWGSGTDTQYFGPGTRLTVL.

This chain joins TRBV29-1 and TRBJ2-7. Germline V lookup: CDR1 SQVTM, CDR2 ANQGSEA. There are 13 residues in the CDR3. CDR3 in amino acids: CSVFLQMGYEQYF.

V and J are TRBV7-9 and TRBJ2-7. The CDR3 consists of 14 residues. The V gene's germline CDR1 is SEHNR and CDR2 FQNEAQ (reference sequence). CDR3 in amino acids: CASSSLDGTYEQYF.

CDR3 in amino acids: CSVVGDRGLSYEQYF. This rearrangement joins TRBV29-1 to TRBJ2-7; with no DNA, the TCRdb D assignment of TRBD1 cannot be verified. This CDR3 region has 15 residues. Germline CDR1 reads SQVTM; CDR2 reads ANQGSEA.

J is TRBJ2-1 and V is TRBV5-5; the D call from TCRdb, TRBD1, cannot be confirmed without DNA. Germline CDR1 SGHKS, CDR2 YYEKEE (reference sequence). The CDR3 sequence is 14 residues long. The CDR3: CASSSWTGNNEQFF.